This T cell receptor (beta chain) came from a study of shared clonotypes between healthy human individuals (dated by TCRdb to about 2020). In the study overall: The cohort included three men and a couple of women between 18 and 49 years of age. Per donor, three plates each were used for CD4 naive and CD4 memory, two for CD8 naive, and one for CD8 memory. Blood TCR repertoires of about five healthy adults were deeply sequenced to estimate repertoire size and the extent of clonotype sharing between individuals. Different laboratories and diverse techniques were used to prepare libraries and sequence TCR repertoires, to increase sequencing depth and limit assay-specific biases. Between about 0.8 and 9 billion PBMCs per donor were obtained by leukapheresis.

Notes on this clone: Its antigen is currently not known. No base quality information exists; no much larger clone differs at one position.

Using the deep immunoSEQ assay, TCR CDR3 regions were amplified from genomic DNA by multiplex PCR. Genomic DNA extracted from each cell subset was distributed evenly over all wells of several immunoSEQ 96-well plates, and each plate served as one replicate. Each replicate PCR for sorted subsets received around 200 ng genomic DNA, equal to about 30,000 T cell genomes. The purified libraries were quantified using a Qubit 3.0 fluorometer, sized with a Bioanalyzer 2100, and then quantified again using the KAPA Library Quantification kit. A separate single-read 150-cycle Illumina NextSeq 550 flow cell was used to sequence each immunoSEQ 96-well plate. Per the authors' processing: Because the immunoSEQ output included only junctional sequences and no quality scores, the filtering could not be the same as the filtering used for full-length reads. To assign V/J genes and CDR3, sequences were annotated against IMGT germline references using PyIR, a Python wrapper for IgBLAST v1.9. Reads with weak V/J assignments (E-value above 1e-6), missing CDR3, stop codons, out-of-frame junctions, or ambiguous translated residues were removed. A V3J clonotype was defined by an identical inferred V gene, J gene, and CDR3 amino acid sequence. The percentage overlap between two repertoires was calculated by dividing the number of shared unique clonotypes by the size of the smaller repertoire. Richness of each repertoire was evaluated using RTK rarefaction, the Chao1 estimator, and Recon v2.1 estimates of unobserved clonotypes. OLGA was used to compute generation probabilities for all TCRbeta clonotypes that the gDNA method yielded from several donors. Entries here come from immuneACCESS through TCRdb and include only in-frame sequences with V and J called. Some clones fail to appear in such tables; in the studies checked, an unresolved V gene covers under half of the shortfall, and the cause of the remainder is unknown. The D gene and trimming were derived from the DNA, and the V and J assignments and clone size from that table. Here the sample has roughly 1,800,000 clones; approximately 95% occur a single time. The top ten clonotypes cover 1% to 1.5% of the sample.

Overall study outcomes, separate from this receptor: Compared with non-shared clonotypes, the clonotypes found in all four sorted-subset donors had higher generation probabilities. The genetic and exposure-history diversity represented was limited by the small number of donors. Pairwise subsampling led to the expectation that sequencing depth would affect the degree of clonotype sharing among donors. Across a handful of donors, around 5% of naive CD4, 3.5% of naive CD8, around 2.1% of memory CD4, and under 0.45% of memory CD8 clonotypes were shared. Sampling was limited to blood, and TCR repertoires in tissue likely differ from TCR repertoires in blood. Estimated clonotype richness was generally larger for naive than for memory subsets. Rarefaction of sorted-subset datasets indicated incomplete sequencing despite the large sequencing depth.

Trimming leaves V shorter by 5 bases and J shorter by 3 bases, with the junction holding 7 bases beyond the gene matches. Taken from the germline V gene, the CDR1 and CDR2 loops are SNHLY and FYNNEI. Including the terminal cysteine and phenylalanine, the CDR3 comprises 14 residues. Just CDR3 DNA is preserved here, 42 bases in frame from base 1. For the CD8 naive samples, CD45RO-negative cells were positively selected for CCR7, yielding a CD45RA+CCR7+ population from which TemRA cells were excluded. Donors were healthy HIV-negative adults with no recently reported acute infections or vaccinations. Only Caucasian adults living in Nashville, Tennessee, USA were represented among the donors. Blood was collected by leukapheresis, and PBMCs were isolated by Ficoll-Histopaque density gradient centrifugation and then cryopreserved in liquid nitrogen vapor phase. Purity and quantity of every magnetically sorted T cell population were checked by analytical flow cytometry. Each sorted fraction had its genomic DNA isolated and then quantified by UV absorbance on a Nanodrop 2000c.

The chain is made from TRBV2 and TRBJ2-7; TRBD1 lines up with 7 middle nucleotides. The specimen was naive CD8+ T cells sorted from blood. The cell subset or site label, as the study defines it: CD45RA+CCR7+. This sequence was found in a man aged 18-30 years in good health. The DNA sequence is TGTGCCAGCAGTTCCGGGACAGTTCTCTACGAGCAGTACTTC. It translates as CASSSGTVLYEQYF.